Sequencing of this T cell receptor (beta chain) was carried out in a study of CD8+ T cells in alopecia areata (dated by TCRdb to 2016 to 2019). In the study overall: Treated patients were enrolled in an open-label pilot trial of oral tofacitinib, 5 to 10 mg twice daily, for moderate-to-severe alopecia areata. Tofacitinib was administered for 6 to 18 months, and 6 months of follow-up off drug were then conducted to assess delayed response and recurrence. High-throughput TCRbeta sequencing was used to examine T cell clonal expansion in alopecia areata in both the C3H/HeJ mouse model and human patients. On the human side, TCRbeta sequencing was run on scalp tissue and on sorted CD4+ and CD8+ peripheral blood T cells from healthy controls and from alopecia areata patients with either patchy or totalis/universalis disease. Patients on tofacitinib were biopsied at baseline and after 4 and 24 weeks of treatment, and several of the patients also had a later scalp biopsy. Clonality in the scalp was compared among normal scalp (n=4), patchy alopecia areata scalp (n=8), and alopecia totalis/universalis scalp (n=8). The RNA source kit depended on sample type: the PAXgene miRNA kit for fixed scalp, the miRNeasy kit for PBMCs, and the RNeasy kit for mouse skin. TCRbeta CDR3 regions were amplified by immunoSEQ multiplex PCR with 35 Vbeta forward and 13 Jbeta reverse primers. What the work shows at the level of the full study, not this receptor alone: Lesional scalp, especially in alopecia totalis/universalis, showed higher clonality and more expanded CD8+ clones than normal scalp, suggesting antigenic drive. Shared TCR sequences between patients were less evident than in mice, which may be partly attributable to HLA diversity in the patient population. Unlike mouse skin, which is dominated by gammadelta T cells, normal human skin has resident alphabeta T cells that are also sequenced, and this complicates analysis of the scalp TCR repertoire.

Library preparation used the immunoSEQ multiplex PCR assay. RNA was extracted from all samples and reverse transcribed into cDNA as template for TCR sequencing. First-strand cDNA was synthesized with SuperScript III using a 2:1 mix of oligo-dT and random hexamers. Amplification bias was assessed with a synthetic immune receptor repertoire, and residual bias was removed computationally. Processing in the source paper ran as follows. After raw reads were preprocessed to remove errors, the CDR3 was defined following IMGT conventions as running from the conserved cysteine to phenylalanine. Clonality was computed by normalizing Shannon entropy by log2 of the number of productive unique TCRs and subtracting the result from 1. Whether each scalp clone was CD4 or CD8 was inferred by checking scalp TCRbeta sequences against the CD4 and CD8 repertoires from sorted blood. As stored in TCRdb, this immuneACCESS dataset retains in-frame rearrangements with V and J assigned. A fraction of the clones does not appear; measured against another copy, unresolved V genes explain less than half of the discrepancy, and the remainder lacks a known reason. D and trimming come from the DNA, and the V and J calls and clone size come from that table. The sample profile shows about 70,000 clones; 45% to 50% of them were found once. The ten largest clones capture 17% of the sample.

As for this clone: Its antigen target is currently unknown. There are no base qualities to consult, and no much larger clone falls within one base.

Taken from the germline V gene, the CDR1 and CDR2 loops are SGHAT and FQNNGV. The CDR3 covers 13 residues, taking in both the cysteine and the phenylalanine. The kept DNA is CDR3 alone, 39 bases in frame from the first base. From V the trimming removes 11 bases and from J it removes 2 bases, while the gene matches leave 2 bases of the junction unaccounted for. The sample's time point, from its label and the paper: baseline before oral tofacitinib. Peripheral blood and lesional scalp punch biopsies were obtained from patients with alopecia areata. PBMCs were isolated by density centrifugation and stained for CD3, CD4 and CD8, and CD4+ and CD8+ T cells were sorted on a FACSAria.

The V and J genes are TRBV11-2 and TRBJ2-2; TRBD1 matches 10 bases in the middle. This specimen consisted of CD8+ T cells sorted from blood, obtained at week 0. This receptor was obtained from a human donor with alopecia areata. The nucleotide sequence is given as TGTGCCGGGACAGGGGAAAACACCGGGGAGCTGTTTTTT. Protein translation: CAGTGENTGELFF.